Presented here are 30 T cell receptor beta chains from one specimen sequenced in a study of blood T cell repertoires in COVID-19. Generated by immunoSEQ multiplex PCR, the TCRdb table keeps only in-frame clones and is missing some. Of fewer than 250,000 clones in the sample, around 83% were seen once. Sequencing was done on a sample of peripheral blood. These receptor sequences come from a man aged 50-60 years with active or convalescent COVID-19.

The rearrangement uses TRBV20-1 and TRBJ1-6; the D is unclear. V lost 3 bases and J 3 bases, leaving 9 bases between the germline ends. CDR1 is DFQATT and CDR2 is SNEGSKA in the germline V gene (reference sequence). The CDR3 has 14 amino acids. CDR3 coding DNA: TGCAGTGCTAGTGAGGGCTACTATAATTCACCCCTCCACTTT. It is translated as CSASEGYYNSPLHF.

The chain is built from TRBV6-2 or TRBV6-3 and TRBJ2-3, with D unclear. Germline loops: CDR1 MNHEY, CDR2 SVGEGT. The CDR3 covers 11 residues. With 4 bases removed from V and 6 bases from J, the gap between germline ends came to 5 bases. The CDR3 sequence is CASSSIDTQYF. Here the CDR3 DNA reads TGTGCCAGCAGTTCAATTGATACGCAGTATTTT.

This rearrangement joins TRBV7-2 to TRBJ2-1; D might be TRBD2 (5 bases). The germline CDR1 and CDR2 sequences are SGHTA and FQGNSA. Deletions cut 0 bases from V and 2 bases from J, with 14 bases between. This CDR3 region has 17 residues. CDR3 sequence: CASSLALALPPYNEQFF. DNA for the CDR3: TGTGCCAGCAGCTTAGCCCTAGCTCTTCCCCCCTACAATGAGCAGTTCTTC.

V gene TRBV19 combines with J gene TRBJ2-3; 7 bases line up with TRBD2. CDR3 length: 16 residues. Germline V gives CDR1 LNHDA, CDR2 SQIVND (reference sequence). Unmatched junction bases numbered 12, after V lost 5 bases and J lost 4 bases. The CDR3 DNA reads as TGTGCCAGTAGTTCCGCCAGGACTAGACCCTCAGATACGCAGTATTTT. It encodes CASSSARTRPSDTQYF.

The chain joins TRBV6-5 to TRBJ2-5, with TRBD2 identical over 7 bases. CDR1 MNHEY and CDR2 SVGAGI come from the germline V gene. CDR3 size: 15 residues. Trimming took 2 bases from V and 2 from J; bases not matched to a gene: 5. In DNA, the CDR3 is TGTGCCAGCAGTTACGTCCTAGCGGCTCAAGAGACCCAGTACTTC. Translated: CASSYVLAAQETQYF.

The rearrangement joins TRBV7-9 to TRBJ2-2; D remains ambiguous. V lost 5 bases and J 7 bases, leaving 11 bases between the germline ends. Germline V gene lookup returns CDR1 SEHNR and CDR2 FQNEAQ (reference sequence). The CDR3 spans 13 residues. DNA for the CDR3: TGTGCCAGCAGCGTAGGATCAGGCGGGGAGCTGTTTTTT. Translating gives CASSVGSGGELFF.

V and J are TRBV7-9 and TRBJ1-4; D unresolved. Deletions cut 8 bases from V and 2 bases from J, with 6 bases between. CDR1 and CDR2 (germline): SEHNR, FQNEAQ (reference sequence). This CDR3 contains 12 residues. DNA of the CDR3: TGTGCCAGCGAGACTACTAATGAAAAACTGTTTTTT. Translated, it gives CASETTNEKLFF.

This clone came up many times. This chain connects TRBV4-3 to TRBJ1-1; tentative D call: TRBD1 (6 bases). The CDR3 is 15 amino acids. Between the trimmed V and J ends, which lost 1 base and 4 bases, there was a span of 13 bases. Germline values: CDR1 LGHNA, CDR2 YSLEER. The CDR3 protein is CASSQAIRDITEAFF. CDR3 nucleotides: TGCGCCAGCAGCCAAGCGATCCGGGACATCACTGAAGCTTTCTTT.

The genes are TRBV27 and TRBJ1-1; D is ambiguous. The CDR3 has 14 residues. The V and J ends lost 1 base and 2 bases respectively, with 8 bases between them. Germline values: CDR1 MNHEY, CDR2 SMNVEV (reference sequence). The CDR3 sequence: CASSLWPANTEAFF. The DNA for the CDR3 is TGTGCCAGCAGTTTATGGCCCGCAAACACTGAAGCTTTCTTT.

This chain joins TRBV7-2 and TRBJ2-3, with D possibly matching TRBD1 (7 bases). The CDR3 runs 14 residues. Germline CDR1 SGHTA, CDR2 FQGNSA. Trimming left V 5 bases short and J 6 bases short, with 15 bases between. CDR3 protein: CASSTGQAGDTQYF. For the CDR3, the DNA is TGTGCCAGCAGCACCGGACAGGCGGGGGATACGCAGTATTTT.

This clone was picked up one time. The chain is built from TRBV9 and TRBJ2-3; perhaps TRBD2 as D (5 bases). The CDR3 runs 13 residues. The V gene lost 0 bases and the J gene lost 9 bases, with 11 bases spanning the gap. CDR1 is SGDLS, CDR2 YYNGEE, per germline. CDR3 amino acids: CASSVVGEPTQYF. The CDR3 DNA sequence: TGTGCCAGCAGCGTAGTGGGAGAGCCCACGCAGTATTTT. The full variable domain, its missing parts supplied by reference TRBV9 and TRBJ2-3, is DSGVTQTPKHLITATGQRVTLRCSPRSGDLSVYWYQQSLDQGLQFLIQYYNGEERAKGNILERFSAQQFPDLHSELNLSSLELGDSALYFCASSVVGEPTQYFGPGTRLTVL.

This clone was seen a single time. The rearrangement uses TRBV7-2 and TRBJ1-2; 12 bases fit TRBD1. Germline V gives CDR1 SGHTA, CDR2 FQGNSA. This CDR3 has 16 amino acids. V lost 0 bases to trimming and J lost 8 bases; unmatched junction nucleotides: 7. The chain's CDR3 is CASSLAQGQGAEGYTF. The DNA for the CDR3 is TGTGCCAGCAGCTTAGCGCAGGGACAGGGGGCTGAAGGCTACACCTTC.

This chain joins TRBV19 and TRBJ1-3; D may be TRBD1 (6 bases). Germline CDR1 is LNHDA and CDR2 is SQIVND (reference sequence). This CDR3 region has 15 residues. V lost 6 bases, J lost 2 bases, and 14 bases lay in between. The CDR3 nucleotides read TGTGCCAGTAGCTCACAGGGTTCGCCTGGAAACACCATATATTTT. Translation: CASSSQGSPGNTIYF.

The J gene is TRBJ2-1, the V gene TRBV6-6, with 11 nucleotides matching TRBD2. CDR3 length equals 14 residues. Germline CDR1 is MNHNY and CDR2 is SVGAGI (reference sequence). Trimming removed 5 bases from V and 9 bases from J; junction bases left unmatched: 6. CDR3 sequence: CASSPLAGGSEQFF. The DNA of the CDR3 is TGTGCCAGCAGTCCTCTAGCGGGGGGAAGTGAGCAGTTCTTC.

The rearrangement uses TRBV19 and TRBJ1-5; D unresolved. The CDR3 loop spans 12 amino acids. Germline-derived CDR1 and CDR2 are LNHDA and SQIVND (reference sequence). Trimming shortened V by 0 bases and J by 6 bases, and 3 bases separated the two germline ends. As DNA, the CDR3 is TGTGCCAGTAGTATAGATCTTCAGCCCCAGCATTTT. Its protein is CASSIDLQPQHF.

The genes are TRBV5-6 and TRBJ2-5, with TRBD2 matching over 7 bases. This CDR3 has 16 residues. J lost 1 base, V lost 2 bases, and 8 bases had no gene match. CDR1 and CDR2 (germline): SGHDT, YYEEEE. The CDR3 spells CASSFPGGILQETQYF. As DNA, the CDR3 is TGTGCCAGCAGCTTTCCGGGAGGCATCCTCCAAGAGACCCAGTACTTC.

The rearrangement uses TRBV19 and TRBJ1-1; a weak D match, TRBD1 (6 bases). The CDR3 spans 15 residues. Germline V gives CDR1 LNHDA, CDR2 SQIVND (reference sequence). Between the trimmed V and J ends, which lost 5 bases and 0 bases, there was a span of 13 bases. The CDR3 nucleotides read TGTGCCAGTAGTCCGAACTCAGGGGTGAACACTGAAGCTTTCTTT. Translated, it gives CASSPNSGVNTEAFF.

The J gene is TRBJ2-2, the V gene TRBV15; 11 bases are a match to TRBD2. There are 16 residues in the CDR3. V trimming: 3 bases; J trimming: 5 bases; junction bases outside the gene matches: 5. CDR1 is LNHNV, CDR2 YYDKDF, per germline (reference sequence). CDR3 region: CATSRGTSGPTGELFF. The CDR3 DNA sequence: TGTGCCACCAGCAGGGGGACTAGCGGACCTACCGGGGAGCTGTTTTTT.

This clone was detected once. This sequence joins TRBV29-1 and TRBJ2-7; 8 nucleotides align to TRBD1. V lost 0 bases, J lost 7 bases, and 8 bases stayed unmatched. Germline CDR1 and CDR2: SQVTM and ANQGSEA. This CDR3 has 14 amino acids. CDR3 in amino acids: CSVEEWQGAQEQYF. CDR3 sequence (DNA): TGCAGCGTTGAAGAGTGGCAGGGGGCTCAAGAGCAGTACTTC.

The genes are TRBV29-1 and TRBJ2-7; 7 bases are shared with TRBD1. The CDR3 loop spans 14 amino acids. The V segment lost 6 bases and the J segment 3 bases; nucleotides outside the gene matches: 11. Germline CDR1 SQVTM, CDR2 ANQGSEA. CDR3 in DNA: TGCAGCGTGGGACAGTCCCCCGCGATCTACGAGCAGTACTTC. Amino acids: CSVGQSPAIYEQYF.

The chain combines TRBV24-1 with TRBJ2-6, with D maybe TRBD1 (6 bases). This CDR3 is built from 16 residues. Deletions cut 1 base from V and 1 base from J, with 7 bases between. The germline gives CDR1 KGHDR, CDR2 SFDVKD. The CDR3 region is CATSDFDRSGANVLTF. The CDR3 nucleotides read TGTGCCACCAGTGATTTCGACAGGTCTGGGGCCAACGTCCTGACTTTC.

This sequence joins TRBV29-1 and TRBJ2-1, with D tentatively TRBD1 (5 bases). This CDR3 has 12 amino acids. The germline V gene encodes CDR1 SQVTM and CDR2 ANQGSEA. The germline V and J ends were trimmed by 3 bases and 8 bases, with 11 bases remaining between them. CDR3 region: CSVEPQGDEQFF. The DNA of the CDR3 is TGCAGCGTTGAGCCCCAGGGTGATGAGCAGTTCTTC.

This clone was counted a few times. The chain carries TRBV2 and TRBJ1-2; 7 nucleotides line up with TRBD1. This CDR3 has 13 amino acids. V lost 8 bases, J lost 7 bases, and 10 bases stayed unmatched. The germline V gene has CDR1 SNHLY and CDR2 FYNNEI. CDR3 bases: TGTGCCAGCTCGCTTGAGGGGGCGGTTGGCTACACCTTC. It codes for CASSLEGAVGYTF.

The chain recombines TRBV28 with TRBJ2-5; the D gene is possibly TRBD2 (6 bases). Germline V gene lookup returns CDR1 MDHEN and CDR2 SYDVKM. This CDR3 is 12 amino acids long. Trimming took 10 bases from V and 5 from J, leaving 14 bases between them. Here the CDR3 reads CATMGGWETQYF. The CDR3 DNA sequence: TGTGCCACCATGGGGGGTTGGGAGACCCAGTACTTC.

The sample holds a few counts of this clone. The chain is built from TRBV2 and TRBJ2-7; 8 positions match TRBD1. The germline V gene encodes CDR1 SNHLY and CDR2 FYNNEI. The junction had 8 bases not matched to a gene; V was cut back by 4 bases and J by 12 bases. There are 12 residues in the CDR3. CDR3 loop: CASSADRVELYF. The CDR3 DNA follows: TGTGCCAGCAGTGCGGACAGGGTCGAACTGTACTTC.

This chain links TRBV2 with TRBJ2-7; a possible D gene is TRBD1 (6 bases). The CDR3 runs to 14 residues. Germline V gene lookup returns CDR1 SNHLY and CDR2 FYNNEI. Trimming shortened V by 2 bases and J by 6 bases, and 14 bases separated the two germline ends. CDR3 coding DNA: TGTGCCAGCAGTGAAATACAGACAGGAGCCGAGCAGTACTTC. This gives the protein CASSEIQTGAEQYF.

The genes are TRBV9 and TRBJ1-2; possible D gene TRBD1, 5 bases. The germline gives CDR1 SGDLS, CDR2 YYNGEE. This CDR3 region has 14 residues. Trimming stripped 3 bases from V and 4 bases from J, with 13 bases between. The DNA of the CDR3 is TGTGCCAGCAGCGCGGGGGGGTTAGGCTATGGCTACACCTTC. Protein product: CASSAGGLGYGYTF.

J is TRBJ1-5 and V is TRBV5-4; 8 bases agree with TRBD1. Per germline, CDR1 SGHNT and CDR2 YYREEE (reference sequence). The CDR3 sequence is 15 residues long. V lost 4 bases to trimming and J lost 3 bases; unmatched junction nucleotides: 6. In nucleotides, the CDR3 is TGTGCCAGCAGCCGAGGGACAGGACCCAATCAGCCCCAGCATTTT. The encoded protein is CASSRGTGPNQPQHF.

CDR3 amino acids: CASRRPGLAGTGELFF. The CDR3, as DNA: TGTGCCAGCAGACGACCGGGACTAGCGGGGACCGGGGAGCTGTTTTTT. This chain uses TRBV7-9 with TRBJ2-2; 13 bases match TRBD2. The CDR3 covers 16 residues. Germline loops: CDR1 SEHNR, CDR2 FQNEAQ (reference sequence). V was pared by 6 bases and J by 5 bases, with 6 bases of the junction left unmatched.

This clone was observed a handful of times. CDR3 sequence: CAWSTPLGEQYF. The DNA for the CDR3 is TGTGCCTGGAGTACCCCGCTCGGCGAGCAGTACTTC. The genes are TRBV30 and TRBJ2-7; D is uncertain. The CDR3 has 12 amino acids. Trimming pared 2 bases from V and 6 bases from J, leaving 11 bases between. Per the germline V gene, CDR1 is GTSNPN and CDR2 is SVGIG (reference sequence).